The T cell receptor beta chain under discussion was sequenced for a study of cytomegalovirus exposure and HLA in healthy donors. The PCR was carried out with 60 Vbeta primers and 13 Jbeta primers. TCRdb keeps only in-frame clones here, not all; method: immunoSEQ multiplex PCR. Altogether about 21,000 clones are present, about 80% being singletons, with the ten largest covering approximately 7%. CDR3 length equals 14 residues. Germline CDR1 reads ENHRY; CDR2 reads SYGVKD. The J segment lost 6 bases and the V segment lost 4 bases, leaving 4 bases of the junction unmatched. The source material was PBMCs. The chain carries TRBV10-3 and TRBJ2-7; 12 nucleotides agree with TRBD2. The sequence was collected from a man between 60 and 70 years old in good health and CMV-seronegative. CDR3 sequence reads: CAISVTSGSFEQYF. The CDR3 DNA reads TGTGCCATCAGTGTGACTAGCGGGAGCTTCGAGCAGTACTTC.